The rows below give T cell receptor beta chains drawn from one sample of a study of cytomegalovirus exposure and HLA in healthy donors. Generated by immunoSEQ multiplex PCR, the TCRdb table keeps only in-frame clones and is missing some. The sample carries over 150,000 clones, roughly 77% recorded once. The sample consisted of PBMCs. These receptors all come from a woman aged 40 to 50 in good health and CMV-seropositive. Both conserved end residues are part of each CDR3. A D gene is named only where the DNA matches it firmly. Not all rows give a size; the values are once, few, many and, for expanded clones, a class.

j_call | d_call | v_call | clone_size | cdr3_length | cdr3_nt | cdr3_aa
TRBJ1-1 | - | TRBV2 | - | 17 | TGTGCCAGCAGTGAAGCGAGGAGGGTCAGAGTAAACACTGAAGCTTTCTTT | CASSEARRVRVNTEAFF
TRBJ2-7 | - | TRBV6-1 | - | 13 | TGTGCCAGCAGAGATTTAGTGGCCTACGAGCAGTACTTC | CASRDLVAYEQYF
TRBJ2-3 | TRBD1 | TRBV7-2 | many | 14 | TGTGCCAGCAGCTTAAGGCAGGGGGCAGATACGCAGTATTTT | CASSLRQGADTQYF
TRBJ2-3 | - | TRBV18 | - | 16 | TGTGCCAGCTCACCACAGTGGGGCCAGGAAGGGGATACGCAGTATTTT | CASSPQWGQEGDTQYF
TRBJ2-2 | - | TRBV5-6 | few | 12 | TGTGCCAGCAACCCAGTTGACGGGGAGCTGTTTTTT | CASNPVDGELFF
TRBJ2-7 | - | TRBV18 | - | 16 | TGTGCCAGCTCACCACAGTACTCCGGGGTTGGTCACGAGCAGTACTTC | CASSPQYSGVGHEQYF
TRBJ1-3 | TRBD1 | TRBV5-1 | - | 15 | TGCGCCAGCAGCGTAACAGGGGATCAGGGAAACACCATATATTTT | CASSVTGDQGNTIYF
TRBJ2-7 | TRBD1 | TRBV19 | few | 15 | TGTGCCAGCTCATATGGGGGGACAGGGGTTGACGAGCAGTACTTC | CASSYGGTGVDEQYF
TRBJ2-5 | - | TRBV15 | - | 16 | TGTGCCACCAGCAAAGGCCCGAGGGGGGGGAAAGAGACCCAGTACTTC | CATSKGPRGGKETQYF
TRBJ2-7 | TRBD1 | TRBV19 | - | 18 | TGTGCCAGTAGTATCGGAAGGCCGTACACAGGGGGCTCCTACGAGCAGTACTTC | CASSIGRPYTGGSYEQYF
TRBJ1-5 | - | TRBV10-1 | - | 13 | TGCGCCAGCAGTGAGTATTCCGACAAGCCCCAGCATTTT | CASSEYSDKPQHF
TRBJ2-1 | TRBD1 | TRBV5-1 | - | 14 | TGCGCCAGCAGCTTACAGGGGGCGAACAATGAGCAGTTCTTC | CASSLQGANNEQFF
TRBJ2-3 | - | TRBV7-2 | once | 14 | TGTGCCAGCAGCTTAAGAGCCAGCACAGATACGCAGTATTTT | CASSLRASTDTQYF
TRBJ2-7 | - | TRBV30 | few | 12 | TGTGGGGCTGGGAGGAATTCCTACGAGCAGTACTTC | CGAGRNSYEQYF
TRBJ1-2 | TRBD1 | TRBV18 | once | 16 | TGTGCCAGCTCCCCCGTGGGACAGGGGGTTCTCGGGGGCTACACCTTC | CASSPVGQGVLGGYTF
TRBJ1-5 | - | TRBV27 | - | 13 | TGTGCCATCGCTCAGGGTGCAAATCAGCCCCAGCATTTT | CAIAQGANQPQHF
TRBJ1-6 | TRBD1 | TRBV30 | - | 15 | TGTGCCTGGAGTACGGGACAGGGGTATAATTCACCCCTCCACTTT | CAWSTGQGYNSPLHF
TRBJ1-2 | - | TRBV7-2 | - | 15 | TGTGCCAGCAGCTTAGGTGCGCAGGGATACTATGGCTACACCTTC | CASSLGAQGYYGYTF
TRBJ1-1 | TRBD1 | TRBV7-2 | - | 14 | TGTGCCAGCAGCCGGACAGGGGGGAACACTGAAGCTTTCTTT | CASSRTGGNTEAFF
TRBJ2-7 | TRBD1 | TRBV2 | - | 14 | TGTGCCAGCAAACATCCGGGACAGGGCTACGAGCAGTACTTC | CASKHPGQGYEQYF
TRBJ1-4 | - | TRBV12-5 | once | 14 | TGTGCTAGTGGCCGAGGACTGTCTAATGGAAAACTGTTTTTT | CASGRGLSNGKLFF
TRBJ1-6 | - | TRBV6-5 | - | 15 | TGTGCCAGCAGTGGTACAGGCTCCTATAATTCACCCCTCCACTTT | CASSGTGSYNSPLHF
TRBJ2-7 | - | TRBV29-1 | - | 11 | TGCAGCGTACATACGGCGGGGGAGCAGTACTTC | CSVHTAGEQYF
TRBJ1-3 | TRBD1 | TRBV30 | - | 16 | TGTGCCTGGAGTGTAGGACAGGGAAGGTCTGGAAACACCATATATTTT | CAWSVGQGRSGNTIYF
TRBJ2-7 | - | TRBV4-3 | - | 13 | TGCGCCAGCAGCCAATCCGTAGCGCTTGAGCAGTACTTC | CASSQSVALEQYF
TRBJ2-1 | TRBD2 | TRBV7-9 | - | 16 | TGTGCCAGCAGCTTAGCGCCGGGGACTAGCGTCAATGAGCAGTTCTTC | CASSLAPGTSVNEQFF
TRBJ1-5 | - | TRBV7-9 | - | 14 | TGTGCCAGCAGCTTAAGGGACACCGATCAGCCCCAGCATTTT | CASSLRDTDQPQHF
TRBJ1-2 | - | TRBV18 | - | 15 | TGTGCCAGCTCACCAGAGGGGAGGGCTCTCTATGGCTACACCTTC | CASSPEGRALYGYTF
TRBJ2-1 | TRBD2 | TRBV7-9 | once | 15 | TGTGCCAGCAGCTTATGGGCGGGGGGAGCCAATGAGCAGTTCTTC | CASSLWAGGANEQFF
TRBJ1-2 | - | TRBV6-1 | - | 17 | TGTGCCAGCAGTGAACGAGCAGGGGACCGAGGAAACTATGGCTACACCTTC | CASSERAGDRGNYGYTF
TRBJ1-5 | - | TRBV14 | - | 13 | TGTGCCAGCAGCCAAGATCTGAGTCAGCCCCAGCATTTT | CASSQDLSQPQHF
TRBJ2-7 | TRBD1 | TRBV25-1 | - | 15 | TGTGCCAGCAGTGGGTTGGGACAGGGAACCTACGAGCAGTACTTC | CASSGLGQGTYEQYF
TRBJ2-7 | TRBD2 | TRBV19 | - | 18 | TGTGCCAGTTCGATGGGGGGGACTAGCGGGCAACACCTCTACGAGCAGTACTTC | CASSMGGTSGQHLYEQYF
TRBJ2-7 | TRBD2 | TRBV27 | once | 13 | TGTGCCAGCAGGGGGAGGGCTTCCTACGAGCAGTACTTC | CASRGRASYEQYF
TRBJ1-1 | - | TRBV4-1 | once | 18 | TGCGCCAGCAGCCATGGCCCCGACAGTTCCTTCCTGAACACTGAAGCTTTCTTT | CASSHGPDSSFLNTEAFF
TRBJ2-2 | - | TRBV10-3 | - | 16 | TGTGCCATCAGTGACGTTGGGCTAGAGGGAACCGGGGAGCTGTTTTTT | CAISDVGLEGTGELFF
TRBJ2-2 | - | TRBV12-5 | few | 16 | TGTGCTAGTGGTTTGAACGCCGGGGTTGCCACCGGGGAGCTGTTTTTT | CASGLNAGVATGELFF
TRBJ2-7 | TRBD2 | TRBV5-4 | few | 17 | TGTGCCAGCAGCTCCACACCCGGACTAGCGAACCCCTACGAGCAGTACTTC | CASSSTPGLANPYEQYF
TRBJ2-1 | TRBD2 | TRBV7-2 | - | 16 | TGTGCCAGCAGTCATATACGGACTAGCGGGCTAAATGAGCAGTTCTTC | CASSHIRTSGLNEQFF
TRBJ1-5 | - | TRBV4-1 | - | 14 | TGCGCCAGCAGCGTACAGGCCCTTGGGGGGTCCCAGCATTTT | CASSVQALGGSQHF
TRBJ1-1 | - | TRBV30 | - | 12 | TGTGCCTGGAGTCCACGGGGTTTCAAAGCTTTCTTT | CAWSPRGFKAFF
TRBJ2-7 | TRBD2 | TRBV7-2 | - | 15 | TGTGCCAGCAGCTCCCGTACTAGCGGGATCGGCGAGCAGTACTTC | CASSSRTSGIGEQYF
TRBJ1-4 | - | TRBV9 | - | 16 | TGTGCCAGCAGCTCCCCGGTTGTGGGGCAGAGTGAAAAACTGTTTTTT | CASSSPVVGQSEKLFF
TRBJ1-2 | TRBD1 | TRBV19 | - | 15 | TGTGCCAGTAGTACTGAGGGGACAGGCGTATATGGCTACACCTTC | CASSTEGTGVYGYTF
TRBJ1-4 | TRBD1 | TRBV7-2 | - | 15 | TGTGCCAGCAGCGACAGGGGGCAAACTAATGAAAAACTGTTTTTT | CASSDRGQTNEKLFF
TRBJ2-7 | - | TRBV5-1 | - | 16 | TGCGCCAGCAGCTTGGCACCCGACAGGTCCCCCTACGAGCAGTACTTC | CASSLAPDRSPYEQYF
TRBJ1-3 | TRBD1 | TRBV6-1 | - | 14 | TGTGCCAGCAGTCCAGGGGGCACTGGAAACACCATATATTTT | CASSPGGTGNTIYF
TRBJ2-3 | TRBD1 | TRBV7-9 | - | 15 | TGTGCCAGCAGCCGTCTGGGACAGGCCACAGATACGCAGTATTTT | CASSRLGQATDTQYF
TRBJ2-5 | - | TRBV18 | - | 15 | TGTGCCAGCTCACCGAGCACAGGGATTTCGGAGACCCAGTACTTC | CASSPSTGISETQYF
TRBJ1-2 | - | TRBV27 | few | 14 | TGTGCCAGCAGTTTGGGGAGCGGGTTTGGGGGCTACACCTTC | CASSLGSGFGGYTF
TRBJ1-4 | - | TRBV7-9 | - | 15 | TGTGCCAGCAGGTCCAGTGGGGGCGAAAGTGAAAAACTGTTTTTT | CASRSSGGESEKLFF
TRBJ2-7 | TRBD1 | TRBV9 | once | 14 | TGTGCCAGCTCCCCGGGACAGAGTTGGCACGAGCAGTACTTC | CASSPGQSWHEQYF
TRBJ1-1 | - | TRBV6-6 | - | 14 | TGTGCCAGCAGTTACGGCACCTCGAACACTGAAGCTTTCTTT | CASSYGTSNTEAFF
TRBJ1-2 | TRBD1 | TRBV30 | - | 15 | TGTGCCTGGAGTATCGGGACAGGGGCTTCACGTGGCTACACCTTC | CAWSIGTGASRGYTF
TRBJ2-7 | - | TRBV12-5 | - | 13 | TGTGCTAGTAGCCTCGGGGGCTCCTACGAGCAGTACTTC | CASSLGGSYEQYF
TRBJ2-7 | TRBD1 | TRBV7-9 | - | 16 | TGTGCCAGCAGCTTATCCACAGGGGCCCAGTCCTACGAGCAGTACTTC | CASSLSTGAQSYEQYF
TRBJ1-2 | TRBD1 | TRBV27 | - | 17 | TGTGCCAGCAGCTATCGGATTACAGGGGCGCACCCCTATGGCTACACCTTC | CASSYRITGAHPYGYTF
TRBJ2-1 | TRBD1 | TRBV7-9 | - | 15 | TGTGCCAGCAGCGCGGGACAGGGGAAGGTGGATGAGCAGTTCTTC | CASSAGQGKVDEQFF